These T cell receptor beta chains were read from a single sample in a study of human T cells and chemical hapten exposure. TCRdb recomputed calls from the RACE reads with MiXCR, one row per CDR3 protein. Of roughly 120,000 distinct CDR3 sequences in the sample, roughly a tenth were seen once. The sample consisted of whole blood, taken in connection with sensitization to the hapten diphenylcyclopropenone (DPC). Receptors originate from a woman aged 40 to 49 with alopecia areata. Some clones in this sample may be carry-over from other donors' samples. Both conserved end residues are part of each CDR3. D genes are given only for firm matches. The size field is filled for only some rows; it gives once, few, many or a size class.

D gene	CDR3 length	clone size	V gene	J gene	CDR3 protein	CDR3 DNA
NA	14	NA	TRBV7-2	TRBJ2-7	CASSQRQVPHEQYF	TGTGCCAGCAGCCAAAGACAGGTCCCCCACGAGCAGTACTTC
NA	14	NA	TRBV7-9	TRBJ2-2	CASTGGRSTGELFF	TGTGCCAGCACCGGGGGGCGAAGCACCGGGGAGCTGTTTTTT
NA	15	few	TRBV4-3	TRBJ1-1	CASSQDLWVNTEAFF	TGCGCCAGCAGCCAAGATTTATGGGTTAATACTGAAGCTTTCTTT
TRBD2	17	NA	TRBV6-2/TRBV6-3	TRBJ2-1	CASRSHRERGSYNEQFF	TGTGCCAGCAGATCCCATCGAGAGCGGGGGTCCTACAATGAGCAGTTCTTC
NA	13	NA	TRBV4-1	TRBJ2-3	CASSTGEADTQYF	TGCGCCAGCTCAACAGGGGAGGCTGATACGCAGTATTTT
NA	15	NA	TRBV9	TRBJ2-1	CASRAVGADYNEQFF	TGTGCCAGCAGAGCCGTCGGGGCCGACTACAATGAGCAGTTCTTC
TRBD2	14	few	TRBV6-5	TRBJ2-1	CASRPGLAGTEQFF	TGTGCCAGCAGGCCGGGACTAGCGGGAACTGAGCAGTTCTTC
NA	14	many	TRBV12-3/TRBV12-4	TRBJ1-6	CASSLGRGGSPLHF	TGTGCCAGCAGTTTGGGCAGGGGAGGATCACCCCTCCACTTT
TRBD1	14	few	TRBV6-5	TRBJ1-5	CASMKQGALQPQHF	TGTGCCAGCATGAAACAGGGGGCCCTCCAGCCCCAGCATTTT
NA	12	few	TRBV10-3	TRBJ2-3	CALGRGSDTQYF	TGTGCCCTCGGCCGGGGGTCAGATACGCAGTATTTT
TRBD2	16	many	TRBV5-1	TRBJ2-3	CASSPLAGGFTDTQYF	TGCGCCAGCAGCCCACTAGCGGGGGGCTTCACAGATACGCAGTATTTT
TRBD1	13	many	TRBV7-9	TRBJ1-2	CASSQGGNYGYTF	TGTGCCAGCAGCCAGGGGGGGAACTATGGCTACACCTTC
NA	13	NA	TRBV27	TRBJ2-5	CASSLWERETQYF	TGTGCCAGCAGTTTATGGGAACGGGAGACCCAGTACTTC
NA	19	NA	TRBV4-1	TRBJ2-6	CASRPKAAVLDSGANVLTF	TGCGCCAGCAGGCCAAAGGCCGCAGTCCTCGACTCTGGGGCCAACGTCCTGACTTTC
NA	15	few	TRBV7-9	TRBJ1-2	CASSLGGLRDYGYTF	TGTGCCAGCAGCTTGGGAGGACTGAGGGACTATGGCTACACCTTC
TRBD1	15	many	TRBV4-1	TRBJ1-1	CASSHPDRGNTEAFF	TGCGCCAGCAGCCACCCGGACAGGGGGAACACTGAAGCTTTCTTT
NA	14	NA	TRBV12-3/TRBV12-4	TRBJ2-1	CASTRLEGSGEQFF	TGTGCCAGCACCAGACTCGAGGGTTCAGGGGAGCAGTTCTTC
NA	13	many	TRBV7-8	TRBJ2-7	CASSGRVKGEQYF	TGTGCCAGCAGTGGACGGGTAAAGGGCGAGCAGTACTTC
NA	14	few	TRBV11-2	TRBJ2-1	CASSLQASGYEQFF	TGTGCCAGCAGCTTACAGGCCAGCGGCTATGAGCAGTTCTTC
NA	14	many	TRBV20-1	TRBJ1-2	CSARILDTGYGYTF	TGCAGTGCTAGGATTTTGGATACGGGCTATGGCTACACCTTC
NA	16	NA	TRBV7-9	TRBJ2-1	CASSSRTALPYNEQFF	TGTGCCAGCAGCTCACGGACAGCCCTTCCCTACAATGAGCAGTTCTTC
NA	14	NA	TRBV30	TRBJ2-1	CATPSRSIYNEQFF	TGTGCCACCCCCTCGCGGAGCATTTACAATGAGCAGTTCTTC
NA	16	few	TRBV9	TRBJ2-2	CASSAPWGSNTGELFF	TGTGCCAGCAGCGCACCCTGGGGGTCGAACACCGGGGAGCTGTTTTTT
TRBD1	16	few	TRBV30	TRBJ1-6	CAWSARDREYNSPLHF	TGTGCCTGGAGTGCGCGGGACAGGGAGTATAATTCACCCCTCCACTTT
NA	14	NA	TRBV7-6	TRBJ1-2	CASSLEEGRYGYTF	TGTGCCAGCAGCTTAGAGGAGGGCAGATATGGCTACACCTTC
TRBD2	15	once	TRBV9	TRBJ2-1	CASSVAGVSYNEQFF	TGTGCCAGCAGCGTGGCGGGGGTCTCCTACAATGAGCAGTTCTTC
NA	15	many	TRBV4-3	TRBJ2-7	CASSQGWVGGYEQYF	TGCGCCAGCAGCCAAGGGTGGGTCGGGGGCTACGAGCAGTACTTC
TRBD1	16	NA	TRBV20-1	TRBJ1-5	CSAPPGGTGPLQPQHF	TGCAGTGCCCCCCCTGGAGGGACAGGGCCCCTTCAGCCCCAGCATTTT
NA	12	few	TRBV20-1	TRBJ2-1	CSASSSYNEQFF	TGCAGTGCGTCCAGCTCCTACAATGAGCAGTTCTTC
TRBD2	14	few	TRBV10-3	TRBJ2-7	CAISLLASVGEQYF	TGTGCCATCAGTTTACTAGCGTCGGTGGGGGAGCAGTACTTC
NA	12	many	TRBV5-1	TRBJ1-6	CASSVNNSPLHF	TGTGCCAGCAGCGTAAATAATTCACCCCTCCACTTT
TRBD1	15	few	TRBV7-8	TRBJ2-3	CASSPGQVFTDTQYF	TGTGCCAGCAGCCCCGGACAGGTCTTCACAGATACGCAGTATTTT
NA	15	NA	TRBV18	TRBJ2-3	CASSPPGRYTDTQYF	TGTGCCAGCTCGCCCCCGGGACGGTACACAGATACGCAGTATTTT
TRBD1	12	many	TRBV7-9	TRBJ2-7	CASSRTGDEQYF	TGTGCCAGCAGCCGAACAGGGGACGAGCAGTACTTC
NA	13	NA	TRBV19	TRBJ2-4	CASSSGAENIQYF	TGTGCCAGTTCGTCGGGGGCGGAAAACATTCAGTACTTC
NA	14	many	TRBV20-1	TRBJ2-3	CSARVAQNTDTQYF	TGCAGTGCTAGAGTGGCCCAAAACACAGATACGCAGTATTTT
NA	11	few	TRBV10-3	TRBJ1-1	CAIRQDSEAFF	TGTGCCATCAGACAGGACTCTGAAGCTTTCTTT
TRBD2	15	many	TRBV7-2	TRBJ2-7	CASSPGRAGGHEQYF	TGTGCCAGCAGCCCCGGACGAGCGGGGGGTCACGAGCAGTACTTC
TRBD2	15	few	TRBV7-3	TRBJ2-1	CASSLTRGSGNEQFF	TGTGCCAGCAGCTTAACGCGGGGGAGTGGCAATGAGCAGTTCTTC
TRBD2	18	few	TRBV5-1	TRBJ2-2	CASSSPGGRREDTGELFF	TGCGCCAGCAGCTCCCCCGGAGGGCGCCGGGAGGACACCGGGGAGCTGTTTTTT
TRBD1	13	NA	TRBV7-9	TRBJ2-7	CASSLPNRDRQYF	TGTGCCAGCAGCTTACCAAACCGGGACAGGCAGTACTTC
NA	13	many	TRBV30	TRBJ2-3	CAWNPGGPDTQYF	TGTGCCTGGAACCCCGGGGGGCCGGATACGCAGTATTTT